This TCR beta chain came from a study of blood T cell repertoires in COVID-19 (TCRdb year 2020). Background on the whole study: The collaborator samples originated in the United States, Italy and Spain and spanned the acute and convalescent phases of COVID-19. The material from the prospective study consisted of cDNA or gDNA derived from T cells, B-cell-depleted T cells, or PBMCs. The dataset comprised deeply sampled blood TCRbeta repertoires from subjects exposed to, actively infected with, or recovered from COVID-19. The repertoires were released in a freely available public database meant as a resource for research on the immune response to SARS-CoV-2. The samples were drawn from two sources: the first 160 participants of the ongoing ImmuneRACE study, and approximately 1,300 subjects contributed by 6 global collaborators. Sample metadata almost always included a de-identified subject ID, COVID-19 status, age in years and sex. Where available, HLA class I and class II types were taken from metadata supplied by the sample provider and were not determined by assay-based typing. General findings and caveats noted by the study authors: How much clinical and demographic metadata was included differed by source and by participant, and the metadata was provided uncurated.

The immunoSEQ Assay, a bias-controlled multiplex PCR, was used to amplify TCRbeta CDR3 regions from genomic DNA. Per the source publication's procedure: Nucleated cell counts per sample were estimated from amplification of reference gene primers within the assay. Sequence reads were collapsed and filtered to measure the absolute abundance of every unique TCRbeta CDR3 rearrangement. Productive Simpson clonality was computed per sample as the square root of Simpson's diversity index over productive rearrangements. In its TCRdb copy, this immuneACCESS table keeps in-frame sequences only and misses some clones. Where compared with another copy, unresolved V genes explain less than half of these, and the others have no known cause. That table supplies the V and J calls and clone size; D and trimming were determined from the DNA. This sample gives about 250,000 clones in total; around 82% of them show up just once. The ten largest clones take up roughly 5.8% of the sample.

On this clone: Its specific antigen is unknown. No qualities accompany the bases; no much larger clone lies one base away.

Each collaborating institution followed its own protocols to collect whole blood in K2EDTA tubes. For TCRbeta analysis, collaborators shipped samples as frozen whole blood, isolated PBMCs, or DNA extracted from either of those sample types. Via the germline V gene, CDR1 is KGHSH and CDR2 LQKENI. V has 2 bases trimmed and J has 0 bases trimmed; junction bases matching no gene number 2. The CDR3, from cysteine to phenylalanine, totals 16 residues. Just the 48-base CDR3 DNA is kept, in frame starting at base 1. The origin of this receptor is a man older than 75 with acute or convalescent COVID-19. The V gene is TRBV18 and the J gene is TRBJ2-3, and 10 junction bases match TRBD2. Sequenced input: peripheral blood. The CDR3 amino acid sequence is: CASSPASGGSTDTQYF. DNA sequence: TGTGCCAGCTCACCAGCTAGCGGGGGTAGCACAGATACGCAGTATTTT. This CDR3, with the reference TRBV18 and TRBJ2-3 proteins standing in past its ends, gives the full variable domain NAGVMQNPRHLVRRRGQEARLRCSPMKGHSHVYWYRQLPEEGLKFMVYLQKENIIDESGMPKERFSAEFPKEGPSILRIQQVVRGDSAAYFCASSPASGGSTDTQYFGPGTRLTVL.